These T cell receptor beta chains were read from a single sample in a study of cytomegalovirus exposure and HLA in healthy donors. The table came from immunoSEQ multiplex PCR; TCRdb's copy has only in-frame clones and leaves some out. The sample has fewer than 400,000 clones, just over 85% seen once. The sequenced sample was PBMCs. Source of these receptors: a woman aged 18-30 years in good health and CMV-seronegative. Both conserved end residues are part of each CDR3. Each record gives: clone size, V gene, J gene, D gene, CDR3 protein, CDR3 DNA. A D gene is named only where the DNA matches it firmly. Size values are once, few and many counts, or a class for expanded clones, and some rows have none.

>-|TRBV6-5|TRBJ2-7|-
CASSYSRVTYEQYF
TGTGCCAGCAGTTACTCCCGGGTGACCTACGAGCAGTACTTC
>-|TRBV29-1|TRBJ1-1|-
CSACRISNTEAFF
TGCAGCGCCTGCAGGATATCGAACACTGAAGCTTTCTTT
>-|TRBV7-2|TRBJ2-5|TRBD2
CASSLGGLAGETQYF
TGTGCCAGCAGCTTAGGGGGACTAGCGGGAGAGACCCAGTACTTC
>-|TRBV6-5|TRBJ2-7|-
CASSYSTGFGGQYF
TGTGCCAGCAGTTACTCGACGGGGTTCGGGGGACAGTACTTC
>-|TRBV7-7|TRBJ1-1|-
CASSIDMGTEAFF
TGTGCCAGCAGTATAGACATGGGCACTGAAGCTTTCTTT
>once|TRBV5-6|TRBJ1-2|-
CASSLALQGEGYGYTF
TGTGCCAGCAGCTTGGCCCTCCAGGGTGAAGGGTATGGCTACACCTTC
>-|TRBV6-1|TRBJ1-2|TRBD1
CASSGEQGANLVYGYTF
TGTGCCAGCAGTGGAGAACAGGGGGCCAACTTAGTCTATGGCTACACCTTC
>-|TRBV18|TRBJ1-5|-
CASSDYSNQPQHF
TGTGCCAGCTCAGACTATAGCAATCAGCCCCAGCATTTT
>-|TRBV5-1|TRBJ2-7|-
CASREVTETYEQYF
TGCGCCAGCAGAGAGGTGACGGAGACCTACGAGCAGTACTTC
>-|TRBV5-4|TRBJ2-1|-
CASSLGVYNEQFF
TGTGCCAGCAGTCTCGGGGTTTACAATGAGCAGTTCTTC
>-|TRBV5-8|TRBJ1-5|-
CASSPRGQPQHF
TGTGCCAGCAGCCCCCGAGGTCAGCCCCAGCATTTT
>-|TRBV18|TRBJ2-2|TRBD2
CASSPFPGGVGELFF
TGTGCCAGCTCACCTTTCCCGGGAGGCGTCGGGGAGCTGTTTTTT
>-|TRBV7-7|TRBJ2-2|-
CASSPLNTGELFF
TGTGCTAGCAGCCCCCTAAACACCGGGGAGCTGTTTTTT
>few|TRBV30|TRBJ1-1|-
CAWSVGGNTEAFF
TGTGCCTGGAGTGTGGGGGGGAACACTGAAGCTTTCTTT
>-|TRBV7-9|TRBJ1-2|TRBD1
CASSPDRVYGYTF
TGTGCCAGCAGCCCCGACAGGGTCTATGGCTACACCTTC
>once|TRBV11-2|TRBJ1-2|TRBD1
CASSSTDRVYLYGYTF
TGTGCCAGCAGCTCTACCGACAGGGTTTACCTCTATGGCTACACCTTC
>-|TRBV6-5|TRBJ2-7|TRBD1
CASRGQSSYEQYF
TGTGCCAGCAGGGGACAGAGCTCCTACGAGCAGTACTTC
>-|TRBV27|TRBJ1-1|-
CASSTVWNTEAFF
TGTGCCAGCAGCACGGTTTGGAACACTGAAGCTTTCTTT
>-|TRBV19|TRBJ2-7|-
CASSPQANLLVEQYF
TGTGCCAGTAGTCCTCAGGCTAACCTCCTTGTCGAGCAGTACTTC
>-|TRBV7-9|TRBJ2-7|TRBD2
CASRVVSLAGGEQYF
TGTGCCAGCAGAGTAGTCTCACTAGCGGGAGGCGAGCAGTACTTC
>-|TRBV5-1|TRBJ2-7|TRBD1
CASRSSGQTYEQYF
TGCGCCAGCAGGTCATCGGGACAGACCTACGAGCAGTACTTC
>-|TRBV5-4|TRBJ2-7|-
CASSVRDTYEQYF
TGTGCCAGCAGCGTCCGGGATACCTACGAGCAGTACTTC
>-|TRBV7-6|TRBJ2-7|TRBD2
CASSYETSGREILF
TGTGCCAGCAGTTACGAGACTAGCGGGAGGGAAATCCTCTTC
>-|TRBV29-1|TRBJ2-7|-
CSVEGKLGYEQYF
TGCAGCGTTGAAGGAAAACTAGGCTACGAGCAGTACTTC
>-|TRBV5-1|TRBJ2-2|TRBD2
CASSPGLAGRTGELFF
TGCGCCAGCAGCCCGGGACTAGCGGGACGAACCGGGGAGCTGTTTTTT
>-|TRBV25-1|TRBJ2-7|-
CASSESGSSRGYEQYF
TGTGCCAGCAGTGAAAGTGGGTCTAGCCGAGGTTACGAGCAGTACTTC
>-|TRBV6-5|TRBJ1-4|-
CASSYSRTRDNEKLFF
TGTGCCAGCAGTTACTCCCGGACAAGGGATAATGAAAAACTGTTTTTT
>-|TRBV19|TRBJ2-2|-
CASRQTNTGELFF
TGTGCCAGCAGACAGACTAACACCGGGGAGCTGTTTTTT
>-|TRBV5-4|TRBJ2-5|TRBD1
CASSNGQGRNVQETQYF
TGTGCCAGCAGTAACGGACAGGGACGAAATGTGCAAGAGACCCAGTACTTC
>-|TRBV2|TRBJ1-2|TRBD1
CASRGQGAVVGYTF
TGTGCCAGCAGGGGCCAGGGGGCGGTGGTTGGCTACACCTTC
>-|TRBV5-1|TRBJ2-5|TRBD1
CASSPARSGTGGIETQYF
TGCGCCAGCAGCCCAGCTAGATCCGGGACAGGAGGCATCGAGACCCAGTACTTC
>-|TRBV6-5|TRBJ2-2|-
CASSSSPAGELFF
TGTGCCAGCAGTTCCTCTCCGGCCGGGGAGCTGTTTTTT
>-|TRBV6-1|TRBJ2-1|TRBD2
CASSDERESSYNEQFF
TGTGCCAGCAGTGATGAGCGGGAAAGCTCCTACAATGAGCAGTTCTTC
>-|TRBV28|TRBJ2-7|-
CASSTRVGYEQYF
TGTGCCAGCAGTACCCGAGTTGGCTACGAGCAGTACTTC
>-|TRBV18|TRBJ2-1|TRBD2
CASSPPGGRRDGNEQFF
TGTGCCAGCTCACCACCGGGCGGGAGGAGAGACGGTAATGAGCAGTTCTTC
>once|TRBV14|TRBJ1-5|TRBD1
CASSRNRGNQPQHF
TGTGCCAGCAGCCGAAACAGGGGAAATCAGCCCCAGCATTTT
>few|TRBV4-1|TRBJ2-7|TRBD2
CASSTGLAGSYEQYF
TGCGCCAGCAGCACCGGACTAGCGGGATCCTACGAGCAGTACTTC
>-|TRBV29-1|TRBJ2-2|-
CSVSEARGFGELFF
TGCAGCGTTTCGGAGGCCAGGGGTTTCGGGGAGCTGTTTTTT
>-|TRBV6-6|TRBJ1-5|-
CASSSGSNQPQHF
TGTGCCAGCAGTTCAGGGAGCAATCAGCCCCAGCATTTT
>-|TRBV5-4|TRBJ1-2|TRBD1
CASSQADRGNYGYTF
TGTGCCAGCAGCCAGGCCGACAGGGGGAACTATGGCTACACCTTC
>-|TRBV2|TRBJ2-1|TRBD1
CASSADRTGTYNEQFF
TGTGCCAGCAGTGCCGACCGGACAGGGACATACAATGAGCAGTTCTTC
>-|TRBV7-2|TRBJ1-2|-
CASSPPKMSTINYGYTF
TGTGCCAGCAGCCCCCCTAAAATGAGCACTATTAACTATGGCTACACCTTC
>-|TRBV4-1|TRBJ1-1|-
CASSQVAQGGTEAFF
TGCGCCAGCAGCCAAGTAGCCCAGGGAGGTACTGAAGCTTTCTTT
>-|TRBV11-2|TRBJ1-3|TRBD1
CASSQGVGNTIYF
TGTGCCAGCAGCCAGGGGGTTGGAAACACCATATATTTT
>-|TRBV5-4|TRBJ2-2|-
CASSLGGRVASNTGELFF
TGTGCCAGCAGCTTGGGCGGTCGGGTAGCGAGTAACACCGGGGAGCTGTTTTTT
>-|TRBV4-3|TRBJ2-4|-
CASSQGRHQYF
TGCGCCAGCAGCCAAGGGCGGCACCAGTACTTC
>-|TRBV4-3|TRBJ1-2|-
CASSQDWENYGYTF
TGCGCCAGCAGCCAAGACTGGGAGAACTATGGCTACACCTTC
>-|TRBV27|TRBJ1-5|-
CASRPLTAYSNQPQHF
TGTGCCAGCCGACCCCTGACAGCTTATAGCAATCAGCCCCAGCATTTT
>-|TRBV5-4|TRBJ1-2|-
CASSFKQGNPYGYTF
TGTGCCAGCAGCTTCAAACAGGGAAATCCCTATGGCTACACCTTC
>-|TRBV5-1|TRBJ2-1|-
CASSLVGQTYNEQFF
TGCGCCAGCAGCTTGGTGGGACAAACCTACAATGAGCAGTTCTTC
>-|TRBV20-1|TRBJ2-3|-
CSAFSTDTQYF
TGCAGTGCCTTCAGCACAGATACGCAGTATTTT
>-|TRBV6-4|TRBJ2-1|TRBD2
CASSLQGLAGDEQFF
TGTGCCAGCAGTCTACAGGGACTAGCGGGAGATGAGCAGTTCTTC
>-|TRBV19|TRBJ2-7|TRBD1
CASSMGTATTYEQYF
TGTGCCAGTAGTATGGGGACAGCTACAACCTACGAGCAGTACTTC